This passage covers 29 T cell receptor beta chains from one sample sequenced in a study of shared clonotypes between healthy human individuals. The naive CD8 fraction comprised CD45RO-negative cells positively selected for CCR7 and excluded terminally differentiated effector memory CD45RA+ cells. Sequencing was performed with immunoSEQ multiplex PCR; in TCRdb, only in-frame clones are kept and a portion is missing. This table holds millions of clones, about 93% found once. Input material: naive CD8+ T cells from PBMCs. These receptor sequences come from a man aged 18-30 years in good health. Some clones in this sample may be carry-over from other donors' samples.

The gene calls are TRBV5-4 and TRBJ2-7; 8 nucleotides line up with TRBD1. V was clipped by 4 bases and J by 2 bases; unmatched bases: 5. The CDR3 sequence is 14 residues long. The germline V gene encodes CDR1 SGHNT and CDR2 YYREEE (reference sequence). CDR3 coding DNA: TGTGCCAGCAGCGTAGACAGGGGAGCCTACGAGCAGTACTTC. Amino acids: CASSVDRGAYEQYF.

The CDR3 region has the DNA TGTGCCAGCAGACCCCGGGAGTTCACCTACAATGAGCAGTTCTTC. This codes for CASRPREFTYNEQFF. The gene calls are TRBV7-9 and TRBJ2-1; TRBD2 might be the D (6 bases). The CDR3 is 15 residues long. Germline V lookup: CDR1 SEHNR, CDR2 FQNEAQ (reference sequence). V was shortened by 6 bases and J by 2 bases, with 14 bases between the two germline ends.

The J gene is TRBJ2-7, the V gene TRBV28; TRBD1 matches at 7 bases. The CDR3 sequence is 15 residues long. V was clipped by 5 bases and J by 4 bases; unmatched bases: 11. Germline assignment: CDR1 MDHEN and CDR2 SYDVKM. The CDR3 here is CASSDTTGNLYEQYF. The CDR3 DNA is TGTGCCAGCAGTGACACGACAGGGAATCTGTACGAGCAGTACTTC.

V gene TRBV7-8 combines with J gene TRBJ1-2, with no clear D. The V gene lost 5 bases and the J gene lost 14 bases, with 21 bases spanning the gap. CDR1 and CDR2 (germline): SGHVS, FQNEAQ. The CDR3 is made up of 13 amino acids. This chain's CDR3 is CASSPERGPPETF. The CDR3 DNA reads TGTGCCAGCAGCCCTGAGCGGGGTCCGCCAGAGACCTTC.

V and J are TRBV27 and TRBJ2-7; 10 positions match TRBD1. V was pared by 5 bases and J by 6 bases, with 7 bases of the junction left unmatched. CDR1 MNHEY and CDR2 SMNVEV come from the germline V gene (reference sequence). This CDR3 has 14 amino acids. The CDR3 region has the DNA TGTGCCAGCAGTCTCGGGACAGGGGCGACCGAGCAGTACTTC. Amino acid sequence: CASSLGTGATEQYF.

The CDR3 loop reads CASSQGLAAETQYF. In nucleotides, the CDR3 is TGTGCCAGTAGCCAAGGACTAGCGGCGGAGACCCAGTACTTC. The V gene is TRBV19, the J gene TRBJ2-5, with 10 bases lining up with TRBD2. With V trimmed by 6 bases and J by 5 bases, 6 bases remained unmatched. CDR3 length: 14 amino acids. Looked up from germline, CDR1 is LNHDA and CDR2 is SQIVND (reference sequence).

V and J are TRBV2 and TRBJ2-7, with 9 bases that match TRBD2. Germline V gives CDR1 SNHLY, CDR2 FYNNEI. V trimming: 6 bases; J trimming: 9 bases; junction bases outside the gene matches: 15. The CDR3 covers 15 residues. The CDR3 DNA reads as TGTGCCAGCAGCAGACTAGCGGATCCCTATATTGGGCAGTACTTC. Its translation: CASSRLADPYIGQYF.

The rearrangement links TRBV11-2 to TRBJ2-2; maybe TRBD2 (5 bases). CDR3 length equals 18 residues. The V gene's germline CDR1 is SGHAT and CDR2 FQNNGV. Trimming removed 1 base at V and 1 base at J, with 16 bases between. This CDR3 reads CASSLGSRRALNTGELFF. CDR3 DNA sequence: TGTGCCAGCAGCTTAGGTTCTAGGCGGGCATTGAACACCGGGGAGCTGTTTTTT. The full variable domain, in which reference TRBV11-2 and TRBJ2-2 provide the parts outside the CDR3, is EAGVAQSPRYKIIEKRQSVAFWCNPISGHATLYWYQQILGQGPKLLIQFQNNGVVDDSQLPKDRFSAERLKGVDSTLKIQPAKLEDSAVYLCASSLGSRRALNTGELFFGEGSRLTVL.

The rearrangement links TRBV14 to TRBJ1-1; tentatively, D is TRBD1 (5 bases). The germline V gene has CDR1 SGHDN and CDR2 FVKESK. The V end lost 6 bases, the J end lost 1 base, and 15 bases lay between the germline ends. CDR3 length equals 15 residues. The CDR3: CASSPIGGRNTEAFF. CDR3 nucleotide sequence: TGTGCCAGCAGTCCTATTGGGGGACGGAACACTGAAGCTTTCTTT.

The chain has TRBV6-1 and TRBJ2-5; 9 nucleotides align to TRBD1. The V gene end was trimmed by 5 bases and the J gene end by 5 bases; junction bases not matched to a gene: 6. The germline CDR1 and CDR2 sequences are MNHNS and SASEGT. The CDR3 covers 14 residues. This CDR3 is CASSHRGRRETQYF. DNA of the CDR3: TGTGCCAGCAGTCACAGGGGGCGACGGGAGACCCAGTACTTC.

The chain recombines TRBV7-9 with TRBJ2-2, with a weak D call TRBD2 (6 bases). CDR1 is SEHNR and CDR2 is FQNEAQ in the germline V gene (reference sequence). Deletions cut 6 bases from V and 3 bases from J, with 11 bases between. The CDR3 runs 14 residues. Here the CDR3 reads CASSLSGDTGELFF. The CDR3 nucleotides are TGTGCCAGCAGTTTGTCGGGGGACACCGGGGAGCTGTTTTTT.

V usage is TRBV7-9 and J usage is TRBJ1-1, with a tentative D call TRBD1 (5 bases). Germline assignment: CDR1 SEHNR and CDR2 FQNEAQ (reference sequence). CDR3 length: 12 amino acids. V shed 6 bases and J shed 4 bases, with 9 bases lying between them. The CDR3 nucleotides read TGTGCCAGCAGTTTCAGGGTCACTGAAGCTTTCTTT. Translated, it gives CASSFRVTEAFF.

CDR3 DNA: TGCGCCAGCAGCCAGGGGACAGACTTAGGGCCGTTGGATACGCAGTATTTT. It encodes CASSQGTDLGPLDTQYF. The V call is TRBV4-1, the J call TRBJ2-3, with 7 positions matching TRBD1. The CDR3 covers 17 residues. Germline V gives CDR1 MGHRA, CDR2 YSYEKL. J was trimmed by 6 bases and V by 3 bases; bases with no gene match: 15.

V usage is TRBV11-2 and J usage is TRBJ1-2; D gene unclear. V lost 1 base, J lost 0 bases, and 9 bases lay in between. Germline lookup yields CDR1 SGHAT and CDR2 FQNNGV. The CDR3 is 15 residues long. The CDR3 nucleotides read TGTGCCAGCAGCTTAGGCCCCATTTCTAACTATGGCTACACCTTC. Its translation is CASSLGPISNYGYTF.

The chain employs TRBV11-1 and TRBJ2-7; no clear D. This CDR3 has 11 amino acids. V was trimmed by 5 bases and J by 4 bases, leaving 6 bases between them. Germline V gives CDR1 SGHAT, CDR2 FQDESV (reference sequence). The CDR3 DNA sequence: TGTGCCAGCAGCCCCGGATACGAGCAGTACTTC. It is translated as CASSPGYEQYF.

The chain joins TRBV9 to TRBJ2-3; unclear D gene. V was pared by 3 bases and J by 4 bases, with 15 bases between. The CDR3 sequence is 15 residues long. Germline V gene sequence: CDR1 SGDLS, CDR2 YYNGEE. CDR3: CASSAARVTSDTQYF. The CDR3 DNA reads as TGTGCCAGCAGCGCGGCCCGAGTGACTTCAGATACGCAGTATTTT.

A word on this clone: Other DNA sequences within the sample encode an identical CDR3. The chain uses TRBV7-9 and TRBJ2-5; TRBD2 agrees at 9 bases. After removal of 3 bases from V and 2 bases from J, the junction contained 4 bases not matched to a gene. This CDR3 contains 15 residues. Germline CDR1 and CDR2: SEHNR and FQNEAQ (reference sequence). CDR3 in DNA: TGTGCCAGCAGCTTGGCGACTAGCGGTCAAGAGACCCAGTACTTC. This sequence encodes CASSLATSGQETQYF.

This clone was counted a few times. The sample holds other DNA sequences that translate to the same CDR3. The V and J genes are TRBV27 and TRBJ1-5, with a weak D call TRBD1 (5 bases). V was clipped by 0 bases and J by 0 bases, with 9 bases between them. The CDR3 has 16 residues. Per the germline V gene, CDR1 is MNHEY and CDR2 is SMNVEV (reference sequence). The CDR3 reads CASSLSMGDSNQPQHF. The CDR3 nucleotides read TGTGCCAGCAGTTTATCGATGGGGGATAGCAATCAGCCCCAGCATTTT.

The V call is TRBV7-8, the J call TRBJ1-3; 9 bases map to TRBD1. Germline V CDR1 and CDR2: SGHVS, FQNEAQ. CDR3 length: 15 residues. Trimming cost V 1 base and J 4 bases; bases outside gene matches: 2. DNA of the CDR3: TGTGCCAGCAGCTTAGACAGGGGGCTAGGAAACACCATATATTTT. The encoded protein is CASSLDRGLGNTIYF.

This chain links TRBV6-5 with TRBJ1-5; the D is unclear. The CDR3 covers 14 residues. Trimming cost V 5 bases and J 4 bases, with 12 bases left between them. Germline-derived CDR1 and CDR2 are MNHEY and SVGAGI. CDR3 amino acids: CASSHRTENQPQHF. The CDR3 DNA is TGTGCCAGCAGTCACCGGACGGAAAATCAGCCCCAGCATTTT.

This clone has a single count. This chain connects TRBV7-9 to TRBJ2-7; 7 nucleotides line up with TRBD1. The V and J ends lost 5 bases and 6 bases, in that order; junction bases with no gene match: 1. CDR3 size: 11 residues. The germline V gene encodes CDR1 SEHNR and CDR2 FQNEAQ (reference sequence). CDR3 nucleotide sequence: TGTGCCAGCAGCAGGGGGCCCGAGCAGTACTTC. This codes for CASSRGPEQYF.

CDR3 region: CASPAPSVGGFF. CDR3 coding DNA: TGTGCCAGCCCCGCCCCTAGCGTTGGGGGGTTCTTC. The chain uses TRBV13 and TRBJ2-1, with D tentatively TRBD2 (6 bases). The CDR3 is made up of 12 amino acids. Germline CDR1 and CDR2: PRHDT and FYEKMQ (reference sequence). V was clipped by 8 bases and J by 15 bases, with 20 bases between them.

J is TRBJ2-1 and V is TRBV27; D might be TRBD2 (6 bases). Germline lookup yields CDR1 MNHEY and CDR2 SMNVEV (reference sequence). The CDR3 spans 14 residues. Trimming took 4 bases from V and 1 from J, leaving 8 bases between them. CDR3 nucleotides: TGTGCCAGCAGTTCTAGCGTTTCCTACAATGAGCAGTTCTTC. Protein: CASSSSVSYNEQFF.

This chain joins TRBV9 and TRBJ1-1; maybe TRBD1 (6 bases). The V gene lost 8 bases and the J gene lost 6 bases, with 14 bases spanning the gap. Germline CDR1 and CDR2: SGDLS and YYNGEE. This CDR3 is built from 12 residues. The DNA for the CDR3 is TGTGCCAGTGGTACAGGGAAGGCTGAAGCTTTCTTT. It codes for CASGTGKAEAFF.

CDR3 region: CASSVPGTGVNEQYF. As DNA, the CDR3 is TGTGCCAGCAGTGTCCCCGGGACAGGGGTGAACGAGCAGTACTTC. The rearrangement joins TRBV27 to TRBJ2-7; the match to TRBD1 covers 10 bases. Per the germline V gene, CDR1 is MNHEY and CDR2 is SMNVEV (reference sequence). V shed 5 bases, J shed 5 bases, and the junction held 9 bases outside the gene matches. The CDR3 is 15 amino acids.

V gene TRBV2 combines with J gene TRBJ1-2, with D maybe TRBD1 (5 bases). The length of the CDR3 is 15 residues. Trimming took off 3 bases at V and 11 bases at J, with 22 bases between the two ends. Per germline, CDR1 SNHLY and CDR2 FYNNEI. For the CDR3, the DNA is TGTGCCAGCAGTGATTTTGGGGACTTCTATGCGGGATACACCTTC. Its translation: CASSDFGDFYAGYTF. The full variable domain, with the rest looked up from reference TRBV2 and TRBJ1-2, is EPEVTQTPSHQVTQMGQEVILRCVPISNHLYFYWYRQILGQKVEFLVSFYNNEISEKSEIFDDQFSVERPDGSNFTLKIRSTKLEDSAMYFCASSDFGDFYAGYTFGSGTRLTVV.

On this clone itself: The same CDR3 is also encoded by other DNA sequences in this sample. The V and J genes are TRBV9 and TRBJ2-1; no reliable D call. The V end lost 0 bases, the J end lost 6 bases, and 4 bases lay between the germline ends. The CDR3 is 12 amino acids. CDR1 is SGDLS, CDR2 YYNGEE, per germline. The CDR3 protein is CASSVGRNEQFF. As DNA, the CDR3 is TGTGCCAGCAGCGTAGGGCGCAATGAGCAGTTCTTC.

The J gene is TRBJ2-7, the V gene TRBV11-2; possible D gene TRBD1, 7 bases. The CDR3 runs 15 residues. V was shortened by 5 bases and J by 3 bases, with 17 bases between the two germline ends. The germline CDR1 and CDR2 sequences are SGHAT and FQNNGV. CDR3 protein: CASSPLRGQFYEQYF. Written as DNA, the CDR3 is TGTGCCAGCAGCCCCTTGCGGGGACAGTTCTACGAGCAGTACTTC.

The V and J genes are TRBV6-6 and TRBJ1-2; D unclear. Trimming took off 6 bases at V and 2 bases at J, with 13 bases between the two ends. The CDR3 has 14 amino acids. Germline V gene data show CDR1 as MNHNY and CDR2 as SVGAGI (reference sequence). The CDR3 spells CASRTDRQNYGYTF. DNA for the CDR3: TGTGCCAGCAGAACGGACCGTCAAAACTATGGCTACACCTTC.